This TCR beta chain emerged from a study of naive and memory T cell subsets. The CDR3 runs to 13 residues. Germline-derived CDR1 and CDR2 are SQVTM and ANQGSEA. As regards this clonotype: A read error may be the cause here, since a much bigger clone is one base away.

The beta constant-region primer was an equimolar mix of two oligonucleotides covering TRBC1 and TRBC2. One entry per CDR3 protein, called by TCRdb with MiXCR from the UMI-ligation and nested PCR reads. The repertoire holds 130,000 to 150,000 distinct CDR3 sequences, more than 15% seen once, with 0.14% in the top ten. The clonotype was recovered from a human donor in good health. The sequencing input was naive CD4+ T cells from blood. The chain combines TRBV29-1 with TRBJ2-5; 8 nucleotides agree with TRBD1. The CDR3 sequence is CGVAGQVQETQYF. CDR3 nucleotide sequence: TGCGGCGTTGCGGGACAGGTCCAAGAGACCCAGTACTTC.